The clone carrying this T cell receptor (beta chain) was seen ten or more times. In TCRdb, the 5' RACE reads were re-called with MiXCR into one record per CDR3 protein. The sample records around 49,000 distinct CDR3 sequences, under 15% being singletons. This CDR3 is built from 15 residues. V lost 8 bases and J lost 1; bases outside the gene matches: 10. Germline CDR1 reads MNHEY; CDR2 reads SVGEGT. Noted time point: longitudinal time-point 2. The data were taken from a study of neurological immune-mediated disorders. The chain uses TRBV6-2 or TRBV6-3 and TRBJ2-7; 8 bases are a match to TRBD1. The sequenced sample was PBMCs. This sequence was found in a male donor with HTLV-1-associated myelopathy (HAM/TSP). Here the CDR3 DNA reads TGTGCCAGCGACCACCAGGGGGACAGGTCCTACGAGCAGTACTTC. Its protein is CASDHQGDRSYEQYF.